This passage covers 20 T cell receptor beta chains from one sample sequenced in a study of T cell repertoires in cytomegalovirus infection. Which antigens these TCRs recognize remains unknown. Each CDR3 protein gets one entry after TCRdb re-called the reads with MiXCR. The sample yields 450,000 to 550,000 distinct CDR3 sequences, approximately 40% seen once. This specimen consisted of cultured PBMCs, obtained from culture after CMV antigen stimulation. These TCRs come from a human donor in good health (CMV status not recorded). Some clones in this sample may be carry-over from other donors' samples.

The V gene is TRBV6-5, the J gene TRBJ2-7; 8 bases are a match to TRBD2. The germline V gene encodes CDR1 MNHEY and CDR2 SVGAGI. Losses at the gene ends were 5 bases for V and 10 bases for J; bases not matched to a gene: 10. The CDR3 is made up of 13 amino acids. CDR3 coding DNA: TGTGCCAGCAGTCCGCTCCTCCGGGGGGGACAGTACTTC. It yields the protein CASSPLLRGGQYF.

V gene TRBV6-1 combines with J gene TRBJ2-7; weak D call: TRBD2 (6 bases). This CDR3 spans 15 amino acids. V lost 4 bases to trimming and J lost 0 bases, with 13 bases between them. The V gene's germline CDR1 is MNHNS and CDR2 SASEGT. CDR3 DNA: TGTGCCAGCAGTGTTCGAGCGGGCAACTCCTACGAGCAGTACTTC. Translated: CASSVRAGNSYEQYF.

V usage is TRBV4-3 and J usage is TRBJ2-1, with D maybe TRBD1 (6 bases). The CDR3 loop spans 17 amino acids. V was shortened by 0 bases and J by 6 bases, with 18 bases between the two germline ends. The germline V gene has CDR1 LGHNA and CDR2 YSLEER. CDR3: CASSQDPARGSPNEQFF. The CDR3 DNA is TGCGCCAGCAGCCAAGATCCGGCCAGGGGTAGTCCCAATGAGCAGTTCTTC.

The chain employs TRBV7-2 and TRBJ2-3, with 8 nucleotides matching TRBD2. Germline values: CDR1 SGHTA, CDR2 FQGNSA. The CDR3 runs 13 residues. Unmatched junction bases numbered 3, after V lost 5 bases and J lost 5 bases. CDR3 in amino acids: CASSGAGGDTQYF. The CDR3 region has the DNA TGTGCCAGCAGCGGTGCGGGGGGAGATACGCAGTATTTT.

The chain couples TRBV5-1 to TRBJ2-3; D perhaps matches TRBD2 (5 bases). CDR1 is SGHRS and CDR2 is YFSETQ in the germline V gene. V was shortened by 0 bases and J by 0 bases, with 14 bases between the two germline ends. The CDR3 is made up of 17 amino acids. CDR3 protein: CASSLAIAGLSTDTQYF. CDR3 nucleotides: TGCGCCAGCAGCTTGGCGATCGCGGGCTTGAGCACAGATACGCAGTATTTT. The full variable domain, its missing parts supplied by reference TRBV5-1 and TRBJ2-3, is KAGVTQTPRYLIKTRGQQVTLSCSPISGHRSVSWYQQTPGQGLQFLFEYFSETQRNKGNFPGRFSGRQFSNSRSEMNVSTLELGDSALYLCASSLAIAGLSTDTQYFGPGTRLTVL.

The chain carries TRBV7-2 and TRBJ1-3; 7 bases match TRBD1. This CDR3 region has 14 residues. The germline V gene encodes CDR1 SGHTA and CDR2 FQGNSA. Trimming removed 5 bases from V and 9 bases from J; junction bases left unmatched: 10. The chain's CDR3 is CASSQRQGLSTIYF. CDR3 nucleotides: TGTGCCAGCAGCCAGAGACAGGGACTCAGCACCATATATTTT.

This clonotype has more than one count but fewer than ten. This chain joins TRBV12-3 or TRBV12-4 and TRBJ1-3, with D hard to call. This CDR3 has 13 residues. V shed 3 bases and J shed 4 bases, with 7 bases lying between them. The CDR3 region has the DNA TGTGCCAGCAGTTTCGTACAAGGAAACACCATATATTTT. It is translated as CASSFVQGNTIYF.

This clonotype was seen a handful of times. The chain has TRBV6-2 or TRBV6-3 and TRBJ2-4; unclear D gene. The CDR3 consists of 11 residues. The germline V gene has CDR1 MNHEY and CDR2 SVGEGT. The V and J ends lost 4 bases and 6 bases respectively, with 4 bases between them. The CDR3 nucleotides are TGTGCCAGCAGTTCTTCAAACATTCAGTACTTC. The encoded protein is CASSSSNIQYF.

The CDR3: CASTDRGTSENNEQFF. The CDR3 bases are TGTGCCAGCACCGATCGTGGGACTAGCGAAAATAATGAGCAGTTCTTC. This rearrangement joins TRBV5-6 to TRBJ2-1; 10 bases map to TRBD2. Germline V gene sequence: CDR1 SGHDT, CDR2 YYEEEE. This CDR3 is built from 16 residues. Germline trimming cut 6 bases from V and 7 bases from J; bases unmatched to any gene: 13.

This clonotype was seen more than once but under ten times. The chain employs TRBV7-2 and TRBJ2-2; the D gene is possibly TRBD1 (5 bases). The V end lost 1 base, the J end lost 4 bases, and 10 bases lay between the germline ends. Germline V gene sequence: CDR1 SGHTA, CDR2 FQGNSA. The CDR3 loop spans 15 amino acids. CDR3 amino acids: CASSLVRQLTGELFF. The DNA for the CDR3 is TGTGCCAGCAGCTTAGTCCGACAGCTCACCGGGGAGCTGTTTTTT. Looking up the rest from reference TRBV7-2 and TRBJ2-2 gives the full variable domain: GAGVSQSPSNKVTEKGKDVELRCDPISGHTALYWYRQSLGQGLEFLIYFQGNSAPDKSGLPSDRFSAERTGGSVSTLTIQRTQQEDSAVYLCASSLVRQLTGELFFGEGSRLTVL.

The J gene is TRBJ2-3, the V gene TRBV11-2; 8 bases fit TRBD2. The CDR3 is made up of 15 amino acids. V shed 4 bases and J 1 base; nucleotides not matched to a gene: 4. Germline values: CDR1 SGHAT, CDR2 FQNNGV. In DNA form, the CDR3 reads TGTGCCAGCAGCTCCCAGACTAGCGGCACAGATACGCAGTATTTT. It codes for CASSSQTSGTDTQYF.

This clonotype appeared a few times. No DNA is shown, since the ends of the CDR3 on it are uncertain; the CDR3 is the one TCRdb lists. The chain links TRBV7-9 to TRBJ2-5. The CDR3 comprises 16 residues, both ends counted. The V gene's germline CDR1 is SEHNR and CDR2 FQNEAQ (reference sequence). The CDR3 loop reads CASSLGYFGDQETQYF.

J is TRBJ2-5 and V is TRBV9, with 15 positions matching TRBD2. This CDR3 has 18 amino acids. Germline CDR1 SGDLS, CDR2 YYNGEE. The trim removed 4 bases at V and 2 bases at J, leaving 9 bases unmatched. CDR3 nucleotides: TGTGCCAGCAGCCTGGGGACTAGCGGGAGGTTCGGGCAAGAGACCCAGTACTTC. It translates to CASSLGTSGRFGQETQYF.

The chain recombines TRBV4-3 with TRBJ1-4; D perhaps matches TRBD1 (5 bases). Germline CDR1 is LGHNA and CDR2 is YSLEER. The germline V and J ends were trimmed by 4 bases and 0 bases, with 15 bases remaining between them. The CDR3 consists of 17 residues. The CDR3 region is CASSPNYGAATNEKLFF. The CDR3 DNA reads TGCGCCAGCAGCCCGAATTACGGGGCGGCAACTAATGAAAAACTGTTTTTT.

The rearrangement joins TRBV27 to TRBJ2-1, with 9 bases lining up with TRBD2. Trimming removed 3 bases from V and 9 bases from J; junction bases left unmatched: 3. Per the germline V gene, CDR1 is MNHEY and CDR2 is SMNVEV (reference sequence). The CDR3 covers 13 residues. In DNA form, the CDR3 reads TGTGCCAGCAGTTTCTGGCGGGAGGGTGAGCAGTTCTTC. Translation gives CASSFWREGEQFF.

The rearrangement links TRBV9 to TRBJ2-7; D unclear. Trimming stripped 0 bases from V and 4 bases from J, with 14 bases between. Germline CDR1 and CDR2: SGDLS and YYNGEE. This CDR3 contains 15 residues. The CDR3 bases are TGTGCCAGCAGCGTAGGAGCGACTGCGACTTACGAGCAGTACTTC. Translated, it gives CASSVGATATYEQYF.

This chain joins TRBV6-2 or TRBV6-3 and TRBJ1-5; D call uncertain. Germline CDR1 is MNHEY and CDR2 is SVGEGT. V lost 5 bases and J lost 3, with 26 bases in between. The CDR3 loop spans 19 amino acids. CDR3 residues: CASSPRSAPADTLNQPQHF. The CDR3 region has the DNA TGTGCCAGCAGTCCTAGGAGCGCCCCCGCCGACACGCTCAATCAGCCCCAGCATTTT.

Written as DNA, the CDR3 is TGTGCCAGCAGCAACCTAGCGGGGGGCCTGGGCGAGCAGTACTTC. Amino acids: CASSNLAGGLGEQYF. The chain has TRBV7-6 and TRBJ2-7; 11 bases line up with TRBD2. Germline V gene data show CDR1 as SGHVS and CDR2 as FNYEAQ. The CDR3 consists of 15 residues. The J segment lost 6 bases and the V segment lost 5 bases, leaving 9 bases of the junction unmatched.

The V and J genes are TRBV25-1 and TRBJ1-2; TRBD1 matches 8 bases. V gave up 6 bases and J gave up 0 bases; unmatched junction bases: 6. The germline CDR1 and CDR2 sequences are MGHDK and SYGVNS. The CDR3 runs to 15 residues. CDR3 nucleotides: TGTGCCAGCAGCCTGACAGGGGACCCTAACTATGGCTACACCTTC. This sequence encodes CASSLTGDPNYGYTF.

This clonotype appeared a few times. The chain combines TRBV27 with TRBJ2-4; perhaps TRBD2 as D (7 bases). From germline, CDR1 is MNHEY and CDR2 SMNVEV (reference sequence). The V gene lost 6 bases and the J gene lost 7 bases, with 19 bases spanning the gap. The CDR3 is 15 residues long. Here the CDR3 reads CASSDTGGPGNIQYF. The CDR3 nucleotides read TGTGCCAGCAGCGATACCGGGGGGCCGGGGAACATTCAGTACTTC.